This is a list of T cell receptor beta chains from one sample in a study of blood T cell repertoires in COVID-19. Repertoires were generated with immunoSEQ multiplex PCR, while TCRdb's copy carries only in-frame clones and drops some. The table has about 290,000 clones, around 81% seen once. The source material was peripheral blood. These receptors were collected from a woman between 50 and 59 years old with active or convalescent COVID-19. Both conserved end residues are part of each CDR3. The D gene is left open where the match is weak. A clone size is listed for some rows: how often the clone was seen (once, few, many), or a class if it is expanded.

clone_size: -; v_call: TRBV27; j_call: TRBJ2-2; d_call: TRBD2; cdr3_nt: TGTGCCAGCAGTCCGAGCCGCCTTCTTAGCGGGAGAGTAACCGGGGAGCTGTTTTTT; cdr3_aa: CASSPSRLLSGRVTGELFF
clone_size: few; v_call: TRBV6-5; j_call: TRBJ1-5; d_call: -; cdr3_nt: TGTGCCAGCAGTACAACCGCAGGTCCCAATCAGCCCCAGCATTTT; cdr3_aa: CASSTTAGPNQPQHF
clone_size: -; v_call: TRBV28; j_call: TRBJ2-1; d_call: -; cdr3_nt: TGTGCCAGCAAGGGGGAGAGCTCCTACAATGAGCAGTTCTTC; cdr3_aa: CASKGESSYNEQFF
clone_size: -; v_call: TRBV2; j_call: TRBJ2-3; d_call: TRBD2; cdr3_nt: TGTGCCAGCAGGCAACTAGCGGGAGGGGGCGGGGCGCAGTATTTT; cdr3_aa: CASRQLAGGGGAQYF
clone_size: -; v_call: TRBV9; j_call: TRBJ2-1; d_call: TRBD1; cdr3_nt: TGTGCCAGCAGCGTAGCTACAGGGGCGGACAATGAGCAGTTCTTC; cdr3_aa: CASSVATGADNEQFF
clone_size: -; v_call: TRBV25-1; j_call: TRBJ1-4; d_call: -; cdr3_nt: TGTGCCAGCGGGTTTAAGACAGGACCTAATGAAAAACTGTTTTTT; cdr3_aa: CASGFKTGPNEKLFF
clone_size: medium-sized; v_call: TRBV19; j_call: TRBJ2-7; d_call: TRBD2; cdr3_nt: TGTGCCAGTAGTTCCGGGACTAGCGGGACTCCGTACTTC; cdr3_aa: CASSSGTSGTPYF
clone_size: -; v_call: TRBV28; j_call: TRBJ1-2; d_call: TRBD1; cdr3_nt: TGTGCCAGCAGCACCTCCCACAGGGGTAACAATGGCTACACCTTC; cdr3_aa: CASSTSHRGNNGYTF
clone_size: -; v_call: TRBV7-6; j_call: TRBJ1-3; d_call: -; cdr3_nt: TGTGCCAGCAGCTTTGGGTCCAGGTCCTCTGGAAACACCATATATTTT; cdr3_aa: CASSFGSRSSGNTIYF
clone_size: -; v_call: TRBV28; j_call: TRBJ1-1; d_call: TRBD1; cdr3_nt: TGTGCCAGCCTTTTCCCGGCAGGGGGCCAAGCTTTCTTT; cdr3_aa: CASLFPAGGQAFF
clone_size: -; v_call: TRBV5-4; j_call: TRBJ2-1; d_call: TRBD2; cdr3_nt: TGTGCCAGCAGCCCTGGCGGGGCTAGCGGGGCGAATGAGCAGTTCTTC; cdr3_aa: CASSPGGASGANEQFF
clone_size: -; v_call: TRBV3-1/TRBV3-2; j_call: TRBJ2-1; d_call: TRBD1; cdr3_nt: TGTGCCAGCAGCCAAGTAAGAGGGGGCGAGCAGTTCTTC; cdr3_aa: CASSQVRGGEQFF
clone_size: -; v_call: TRBV27; j_call: TRBJ2-5; d_call: TRBD2; cdr3_nt: TGTGCCAGCAGACCTGTGGGACGGGGGGAGGGAGAGACCCAGTACTTC; cdr3_aa: CASRPVGRGEGETQYF
clone_size: -; v_call: TRBV5-8; j_call: TRBJ1-1; d_call: -; cdr3_nt: TGTGCCAGCAGCCTGAGGTGGGGAGACACGGGGAACACTGAAGCTTTCTTT; cdr3_aa: CASSLRWGDTGNTEAFF
clone_size: -; v_call: TRBV19; j_call: TRBJ1-1; d_call: -; cdr3_nt: TGTGCCAGTACCCAATCATCAGGGATGGGTGAAGCTTTCTTT; cdr3_aa: CASTQSSGMGEAFF
clone_size: -; v_call: TRBV19; j_call: TRBJ1-1; d_call: TRBD1; cdr3_nt: TGTGCCAGTAGTTGGTTTGGACAGGGGGCCGGTAGCACTGAAGCTTTCTTT; cdr3_aa: CASSWFGQGAGSTEAFF
clone_size: -; v_call: TRBV29-1; j_call: TRBJ1-4; d_call: -; cdr3_nt: TGCAGCGTTGAGGAAGGCGGGCGAGGGAAACTGTTTTTT; cdr3_aa: CSVEEGGRGKLFF
clone_size: once; v_call: TRBV7-6; j_call: TRBJ2-1; d_call: TRBD2; cdr3_nt: TGTGCCAGCAGCTTAGGGGGGGGACTAGCGGGTCTTAATGAGCAGTTCTTC; cdr3_aa: CASSLGGGLAGLNEQFF
clone_size: few; v_call: TRBV7-2; j_call: TRBJ1-2; d_call: TRBD1; cdr3_nt: TGTGCCAGCAGCCGCTCCGGGACAGAGTTTAACTATGGCTACACCTTC; cdr3_aa: CASSRSGTEFNYGYTF
clone_size: -; v_call: TRBV7-9; j_call: TRBJ2-1; d_call: TRBD2; cdr3_nt: TGTGCCAGCAGCCGCGGGGGTTTATCCTACAATGAGCAGTTCTTC; cdr3_aa: CASSRGGLSYNEQFF
clone_size: -; v_call: TRBV6-5; j_call: TRBJ2-7; d_call: TRBD2; cdr3_nt: TGTGCCAGCAGTTACTCCCTAGCGGGGCCTGCCTACGAGCAGTACTTC; cdr3_aa: CASSYSLAGPAYEQYF
clone_size: -; v_call: TRBV7-9; j_call: TRBJ2-1; d_call: -; cdr3_nt: TGTGCCAGCAGCTCCAGGGGCCCCTCCTACAATGAGCAGTTCTTC; cdr3_aa: CASSSRGPSYNEQFF
clone_size: -; v_call: TRBV2; j_call: TRBJ2-1; d_call: TRBD1; cdr3_nt: TGTGCCAGCTTTTGGACAGGGGAAAATGAGCAGTTCTTC; cdr3_aa: CASFWTGENEQFF
clone_size: -; v_call: TRBV3-1/TRBV3-2; j_call: TRBJ2-5; d_call: -; cdr3_nt: TGTGCCAGCAGCCAATACGGGAAAGAGACCCAGTACTTC; cdr3_aa: CASSQYGKETQYF
clone_size: -; v_call: TRBV25-1; j_call: TRBJ2-2; d_call: -; cdr3_nt: TGTGCCAGCAGTGGGCAGTTCGACACCGGGGAGCTGTTTTTT; cdr3_aa: CASSGQFDTGELFF
clone_size: -; v_call: TRBV24-1; j_call: TRBJ2-2; d_call: -; cdr3_nt: TGTGCCACCCCTTCGTGGGGACAGGGCGCGAACAAGGGAGCGGGAGCGAACACCGGGGAGCTGTTTTTT; cdr3_aa: CATPSWGQGANKGAGANTGELFF
clone_size: once; v_call: TRBV5-5; j_call: TRBJ2-1; d_call: TRBD2; cdr3_nt: TGTGCCAGCAGAACCCCCGGGACTAGCGGGGGGAATGAGCAGTTCTTC; cdr3_aa: CASRTPGTSGGNEQFF
clone_size: once; v_call: TRBV6-5; j_call: TRBJ1-5; d_call: TRBD1; cdr3_nt: TGTGCCAGCAGATATACAGGGGGCCACAATCAGCCCCAGCATTTT; cdr3_aa: CASRYTGGHNQPQHF
clone_size: -; v_call: TRBV19; j_call: TRBJ2-4; d_call: -; cdr3_nt: TGTGCCAGTAGTGCACAGGGAAACATTCAGTACTTC; cdr3_aa: CASSAQGNIQYF
clone_size: -; v_call: TRBV28; j_call: TRBJ1-1; d_call: -; cdr3_nt: TGTGCCACCTTACAGGGCACTGAAGCTTTCTTT; cdr3_aa: CATLQGTEAFF
clone_size: -; v_call: TRBV18; j_call: TRBJ2-1; d_call: -; cdr3_nt: TGTGCCAGCTCACCCGCGGTTTACAATGAGCAGTTCTTC; cdr3_aa: CASSPAVYNEQFF